The rows below give T cell receptor beta chains drawn from one sample of a study of blood T cells in healthy people across ages. TCRdb reprocessed the 5' RACE reads via MiXCR and lists one record per CDR3 protein. The profile shows hundreds of thousands of distinct CDR3 sequences, roughly 60% of them singletons. Sequenced input: blood. The receptor set was obtained from a man aged 25 to 40 in good health. Both conserved end residues are part of each CDR3. The order of the fields is D gene, clone size, J gene, V gene, CDR3 protein, CDR3 DNA. The D gene is left open where the match is weak. Rows give clone size only sometimes, using once, few, many, or a class for an expanded clone.

d_call: .
clone_size: .
j_call: TRBJ2-3
v_call: TRBV10-2
cdr3_aa: CASSGVEFSTDTQYF
cdr3_nt: TGCGCCAGCAGCGGGGTGGAGTTTAGCACAGATACGCAGTATTTT

d_call: TRBD2
clone_size: .
j_call: TRBJ2-7
v_call: TRBV20-1
cdr3_aa: CSVKGTSGESYEQYF
cdr3_nt: TGCAGTGTGAAGGGTACTAGCGGGGAGTCCTACGAGCAGTACTTC

d_call: TRBD2
clone_size: .
j_call: TRBJ2-5
v_call: TRBV7-2
cdr3_aa: CASSWSGGPQETQYF
cdr3_nt: TGTGCCAGCAGCTGGAGCGGGGGCCCCCAAGAGACCCAGTACTTC

d_call: TRBD2
clone_size: .
j_call: TRBJ2-7
v_call: TRBV24-1
cdr3_aa: CATSPGGRPNEQYF
cdr3_nt: TGTGCCACTTCCCCTGGCGGGAGACCCAACGAGCAGTACTTC

d_call: TRBD2
clone_size: .
j_call: TRBJ2-3
v_call: TRBV28
cdr3_aa: CASWGDSGTQYDTQYF
cdr3_nt: TGTGCCAGCTGGGGAGATAGCGGGACGCAATATGATACGCAGTATTTT

d_call: TRBD2
clone_size: .
j_call: TRBJ2-3
v_call: TRBV5-5
cdr3_aa: CASSLKTSGGGDTQYF
cdr3_nt: TGTGCCAGCAGCTTAAAAACTAGCGGGGGAGGGGATACGCAGTATTTT

d_call: .
clone_size: .
j_call: TRBJ2-7
v_call: TRBV20-1
cdr3_aa: CSASGVWGYEQYF
cdr3_nt: TGCAGTGCTAGTGGGGTTTGGGGGTACGAGCAGTACTTC

d_call: .
clone_size: .
j_call: TRBJ2-1
v_call: TRBV3-1
cdr3_aa: CASSHRGGRGENNEQFF
cdr3_nt: TGTGCCAGCAGCCACCGAGGGGGACGGGGGGAAAACAATGAGCAGTTCTTC

d_call: TRBD2
clone_size: .
j_call: TRBJ2-1
v_call: TRBV3-1
cdr3_aa: CASSEGTSPSNEQFF
cdr3_nt: TGTGCCAGCAGCGAGGGGACTAGCCCGTCCAATGAGCAGTTCTTC

d_call: .
clone_size: .
j_call: TRBJ2-5
v_call: TRBV5-1
cdr3_aa: CASSLGRNGETQYF
cdr3_nt: TGCGCCAGCAGCTTAGGTCGCAACGGGGAGACCCAGTACTTC

d_call: .
clone_size: few
j_call: TRBJ2-3
v_call: TRBV29-1
cdr3_aa: CSVVRGRQAADTQYF
cdr3_nt: TGCAGCGTTGTTCGCGGACGCCAGGCGGCAGATACGCAGTATTTT

d_call: TRBD1
clone_size: .
j_call: TRBJ1-4
v_call: TRBV27
cdr3_aa: CASSRTGDDEKLFF
cdr3_nt: TGTGCCAGCAGCCGTACAGGGGACGATGAAAAACTGTTTTTT

d_call: TRBD1
clone_size: .
j_call: TRBJ2-2
v_call: TRBV20-1
cdr3_aa: CSAIGQGAFGELFF
cdr3_nt: TGCAGTGCTATAGGACAGGGGGCGTTCGGGGAGCTGTTTTTT

d_call: .
clone_size: few
j_call: TRBJ2-7
v_call: TRBV6-2/TRBV6-3
cdr3_aa: CASRAMVGRSLGRDEQYF
cdr3_nt: TGTGCCAGCAGGGCCATGGTGGGACGGTCCCTTGGCAGGGACGAGCAGTACTTC

d_call: TRBD2
clone_size: .
j_call: TRBJ2-7
v_call: TRBV20-1
cdr3_aa: CSAKGGLAQEQYF
cdr3_nt: TGCAGTGCTAAGGGAGGGCTAGCTCAGGAGCAGTACTTC

d_call: TRBD2
clone_size: .
j_call: TRBJ2-1
v_call: TRBV18
cdr3_aa: CASSPPLAGGNEQFF
cdr3_nt: TGTGCCAGCTCACCACCGCTAGCGGGAGGGAATGAGCAGTTCTTC

d_call: TRBD2
clone_size: .
j_call: TRBJ2-5
v_call: TRBV28
cdr3_aa: CASWTGLAGTQYF
cdr3_nt: TGTGCCAGCTGGACCGGACTAGCGGGGACCCAGTACTTC

d_call: TRBD1
clone_size: few
j_call: TRBJ2-7
v_call: TRBV6-5
cdr3_aa: CASRLAPGTVYEQYF
cdr3_nt: TGTGCCAGCAGACTGGCCCCCGGGACAGTCTACGAGCAGTACTTC

d_call: TRBD1
clone_size: .
j_call: TRBJ2-7
v_call: TRBV6-1
cdr3_aa: CASIRDRVFYEQYF
cdr3_nt: TGTGCCAGCATACGGGACAGGGTCTTTTACGAGCAGTACTTC

d_call: .
clone_size: .
j_call: TRBJ2-1
v_call: TRBV6-2/TRBV6-3
cdr3_aa: CASSYPEVWKAQDNEQFF
cdr3_nt: TGTGCCAGCAGTTACCCCGAAGTGTGGAAAGCGCAGGACAATGAGCAGTTCTTC

d_call: .
clone_size: .
j_call: TRBJ2-5
v_call: TRBV28
cdr3_aa: CASSSFEGTQETQYF
cdr3_nt: TGTGCCAGCAGTTCTTTCGAGGGAACCCAAGAGACCCAGTACTTC

d_call: TRBD2
clone_size: .
j_call: TRBJ2-1
v_call: TRBV20-1
cdr3_aa: CSARAYTSGVSNEQFF
cdr3_nt: TGCAGTGCTAGAGCCTATACTAGCGGAGTGAGCAATGAGCAGTTCTTC

d_call: .
clone_size: .
j_call: TRBJ2-3
v_call: TRBV11-2
cdr3_aa: CASSLNWSTDTQYF
cdr3_nt: TGTGCCAGCAGCTTGAACTGGAGCACAGATACGCAGTATTTT

d_call: .
clone_size: .
j_call: TRBJ2-7
v_call: TRBV27
cdr3_aa: CASRAAVTYEQYF
cdr3_nt: TGTGCCAGCAGGGCGGCCGTTACCTACGAGCAGTACTTC

d_call: .
clone_size: .
j_call: TRBJ2-7
v_call: TRBV10-3
cdr3_aa: CAISESHTYEQYF
cdr3_nt: TGTGCCATCAGTGAGTCTCACACCTACGAGCAGTACTTC

d_call: TRBD2
clone_size: .
j_call: TRBJ2-1
v_call: TRBV2
cdr3_aa: CATTKTSNYNEQFF
cdr3_nt: TGTGCCACCACCAAGACTAGCAACTACAATGAGCAGTTCTTC

d_call: .
clone_size: .
j_call: TRBJ2-5
v_call: TRBV7-6
cdr3_aa: CASSFTRGRGQETQYF
cdr3_nt: TGTGCCAGCAGCTTTACGAGAGGGAGAGGTCAAGAGACCCAGTACTTC

d_call: .
clone_size: few
j_call: TRBJ2-5
v_call: TRBV29-1
cdr3_aa: CSVGRTEQETQYF
cdr3_nt: TGCAGCGTTGGGAGAACAGAACAAGAGACCCAGTACTTC

d_call: TRBD2
clone_size: once
j_call: TRBJ2-3
v_call: TRBV29-1
cdr3_aa: CSVEISGGSETQYF
cdr3_nt: TGCAGCGTTGAGATTAGCGGGGGGTCAGAGACGCAGTATTTT

d_call: .
clone_size: .
j_call: TRBJ1-2
v_call: TRBV20-1
cdr3_aa: CRATEDSYGYTF
cdr3_nt: TGCAGGGCTACCGAGGACTCCTATGGCTACACCTTC

d_call: TRBD1
clone_size: .
j_call: TRBJ2-7
v_call: TRBV7-2
cdr3_aa: CASSSQGTGLSEQYF
cdr3_nt: TGTGCCAGCAGCTCCCAGGGGACAGGGTTGAGCGAGCAGTACTTC

d_call: .
clone_size: few
j_call: TRBJ2-1
v_call: TRBV4-2
cdr3_aa: CASSQVVARNRYNEQFF
cdr3_nt: TGTGCCAGCAGCCAAGTGGTTGCGAGGAACCGTTACAATGAGCAGTTCTTC

d_call: .
clone_size: .
j_call: TRBJ2-1
v_call: TRBV5-1
cdr3_aa: CASSFNEAAYNEQFF
cdr3_nt: TGCGCCAGCAGCTTTAACGAGGCGGCCTACAATGAGCAGTTCTTC

d_call: TRBD1
clone_size: once
j_call: TRBJ1-2
v_call: TRBV12-3/TRBV12-4
cdr3_aa: CASSKGWTGATNYGYTF
cdr3_nt: TGTGCCAGCAGCAAAGGGTGGACAGGAGCTACGAACTATGGCTACACCTTC

d_call: .
clone_size: .
j_call: TRBJ1-1
v_call: TRBV21-1
cdr3_aa: CASSKVSSQTNTEAFF
cdr3_nt: TGTGCCAGCAGCAAAGTGTCGTCTCAGACGAACACTGAAGCTTTCTTT

d_call: .
clone_size: once
j_call: TRBJ2-4
v_call: TRBV6-1
cdr3_aa: CASSEPTIAKNIQYF
cdr3_nt: TGTGCCAGCAGTGAACCGACTATAGCCAAAAACATTCAGTACTTC

d_call: .
clone_size: few
j_call: TRBJ2-7
v_call: TRBV11-2
cdr3_aa: CASSRWTAGEQYF
cdr3_nt: TGTGCCAGCAGTAGGTGGACTGCGGGAGAGCAGTACTTC

d_call: TRBD1
clone_size: .
j_call: TRBJ2-1
v_call: TRBV5-1
cdr3_aa: CASSLGQGDDEQFF
cdr3_nt: TGCGCCAGCAGCTTGGGACAGGGGGACGATGAGCAGTTCTTC

d_call: .
clone_size: .
j_call: TRBJ1-2
v_call: TRBV2
cdr3_aa: CASSELRGRGYTF
cdr3_nt: TGTGCCAGCAGTGAGCTCAGGGGTCGTGGCTACACCTTC

d_call: .
clone_size: .
j_call: TRBJ2-7
v_call: TRBV6-5
cdr3_aa: CASRVTGSWEREQYF
cdr3_nt: TGTGCCAGCAGGGTCACAGGGTCTTGGGAGCGCGAGCAGTACTTC

d_call: .
clone_size: once
j_call: TRBJ2-7
v_call: TRBV7-2
cdr3_aa: CASSVERTYEQYF
cdr3_nt: TGTGCCAGCAGCGTAGAAAGGACCTACGAGCAGTACTTC

d_call: TRBD1
clone_size: .
j_call: TRBJ1-1
v_call: TRBV20-1
cdr3_aa: CSARVGTVNTEAFF
cdr3_nt: TGCAGTGCTAGAGTAGGGACAGTGAACACTGAAGCTTTCTTT

d_call: TRBD1
clone_size: .
j_call: TRBJ2-5
v_call: TRBV7-2
cdr3_aa: CASSTGTGIGTQYF
cdr3_nt: TGTGCCAGCAGCACCGGGACAGGGATAGGGACCCAGTACTTC

d_call: .
clone_size: .
j_call: TRBJ2-7
v_call: TRBV5-6
cdr3_aa: CASSFRAYEQYF
cdr3_nt: TGTGCCAGCAGCTTCAGGGCCTACGAGCAGTACTTC

d_call: .
clone_size: .
j_call: TRBJ1-2
v_call: TRBV3-1
cdr3_aa: CASSQEGAQVGYTF
cdr3_nt: TGTGCCAGCAGCCAAGAGGGGGCTCAAGTTGGCTACACCTTC

d_call: TRBD1
clone_size: few
j_call: TRBJ2-6
v_call: TRBV6-5
cdr3_aa: CASSYQGQGAAGANVLTF
cdr3_nt: TGTGCCAGCAGTTACCAGGGACAGGGGGCAGCTGGGGCCAACGTCCTGACTTTC

d_call: .
clone_size: .
j_call: TRBJ1-1
v_call: TRBV20-1
cdr3_aa: CSASGEMNTEAFF
cdr3_nt: TGCAGTGCTAGCGGAGAAATGAACACTGAAGCTTTCTTT

d_call: .
clone_size: .
j_call: TRBJ2-1
v_call: TRBV19
cdr3_aa: CASSTRGDSNYNEQFF
cdr3_nt: TGTGCCAGTAGTACGAGGGGGGACTCGAACTACAATGAGCAGTTCTTC

d_call: TRBD1
clone_size: .
j_call: TRBJ2-1
v_call: TRBV5-1
cdr3_aa: CASSQAPGGNEQFF
cdr3_nt: TGCGCCAGCAGCCAGGCGCCAGGGGGCAATGAGCAGTTCTTC

d_call: .
clone_size: .
j_call: TRBJ1-6
v_call: TRBV29-1
cdr3_aa: CSVRGGDGSPLHF
cdr3_nt: TGCAGCGTTCGTGGCGGTGACGGTTCACCCCTCCACTTT

d_call: .
clone_size: few
j_call: TRBJ2-5
v_call: TRBV2
cdr3_aa: CASTRSFQETQYF
cdr3_nt: TGTGCCAGCACGAGGTCTTTCCAAGAGACCCAGTACTTC

d_call: .
clone_size: once
j_call: TRBJ2-7
v_call: TRBV7-3
cdr3_aa: CASSLAGQLGEQYF
cdr3_nt: TGTGCCAGCAGCTTAGCGGGACAGCTGGGCGAGCAGTACTTC

d_call: .
clone_size: few
j_call: TRBJ2-7
v_call: TRBV7-9
cdr3_aa: CASSLGPGTYEQYF
cdr3_nt: TGTGCCAGCAGCTTAGGTCCGGGGACCTACGAGCAGTACTTC

d_call: TRBD2
clone_size: few
j_call: TRBJ2-5
v_call: TRBV5-1
cdr3_aa: CASSATRGGYSPGGQSVKTQYF
cdr3_nt: TGCGCCAGCAGCGCGACGCGGGGGGGGTATTCACCCGGCGGCCAGTCCGTAAAGACCCAGTACTTC

d_call: .
clone_size: once
j_call: TRBJ2-1
v_call: TRBV5-8
cdr3_aa: CASSFGPIQFF
cdr3_nt: TGTGCCAGCAGCTTCGGTCCTATTCAGTTCTTC

d_call: .
clone_size: few
j_call: TRBJ2-7
v_call: TRBV20-1
cdr3_aa: CSATGTHSYEQYF
cdr3_nt: TGCAGTGCTACCGGGACACACTCCTACGAGCAGTACTTC

d_call: TRBD2
clone_size: .
j_call: TRBJ2-7
v_call: TRBV7-2
cdr3_aa: CASSLRFVASGSYEQYF
cdr3_nt: TGTGCCAGCAGCTTACGGTTTGTCGCTAGCGGGAGCTACGAGCAGTACTTC